Sequencing of this TCR beta chain was carried out in a study of blood T cell repertoires in COVID-19 (dated by TCRdb to about 2020). Some background on the complete study: Samples from collaborators originated in the United States, Italy and Spain and spanned both the acute and convalescent phases of COVID-19. The prospective study material was composed of cDNA or gDNA derived from T cells, B-cell-depleted T cells, or PBMCs. Subjects who had been exposed to COVID-19, were actively infected with it, or had recovered from it provided the deeply sampled blood TCRbeta repertoires that made up the dataset. The repertoires were released in a freely available public database intended as a resource for research on the immune response to SARS-CoV-2. Samples were obtained from the ongoing ImmuneRACE study (first 160 participants) and from 1,000 to 1,500 subjects provided by 6 global collaborators. The sample metadata nearly always contained a de-identified subject ID, COVID-19 status, age in years and sex. Where available, HLA class I and class II types were obtained from metadata supplied by the sample provider rather than from assay-based typing.

TCRbeta CDR3 regions were amplified from genomic DNA by means of the immunoSEQ Assay, a bias-controlled multiplex PCR. In the authors' own workflow: The number of nucleated cells in each sample was estimated by amplification of reference gene primers within the assay. To quantify the absolute abundance of each unique TCRbeta CDR3 rearrangement, sequence reads were collapsed and filtered. Productive Simpson clonality was computed per sample as the square root of Simpson's diversity index over productive rearrangements. Entries here come from immuneACCESS through TCRdb and include only in-frame sequences with V and J called. Some clones fail to appear in such tables; in the studies checked, an unresolved V gene covers under half of the shortfall, and the cause of the remainder is unknown. The D gene and trimming were derived from the DNA, and the V and J assignments and clone size from that table. The sample data list a few hundred thousand clones, and roughly 80% of these were observed just once. The ten largest clones represent around 4% of the sample.

For this chain, trimming is 1 base at the V end and 0 bases at the J end, and the number of junction bases without a gene match is 6. The CDR3 runs 17 amino acids, cysteine and phenylalanine included. Here the CDR3 DNA is all that survives: 51 bases in frame from base 1. Per the germline V gene (reference sequence), LNHNV is the CDR1 and YYDKDF is the CDR2. Overall study results and their limits: The quantity of clinical and demographic metadata differed by source and by participant and was supplied without curation.

About this clone: Its antigen specificity is not known. No quality values exist for individual bases; no much larger clone is one base distant.

Collaborating institutions collected whole blood in K2EDTA tubes following their own protocols. Collaborator samples were shipped for TCRbeta analysis as frozen whole blood, isolated PBMCs, or DNA extracted from either sample type. Specimen: peripheral blood. The receptor chain draws on TRBV15 and TRBJ2-7, with 10 bases matching TRBD1. The clonotype comes from a man aged 60 to 69 with acute or convalescent COVID-19. The DNA is TGTGCCACCAGCAGAGGACAGGGGGCGTCGAGCTCCTACGAGCAGTACTTC. Translation gives CATSRGQGASSSYEQYF.